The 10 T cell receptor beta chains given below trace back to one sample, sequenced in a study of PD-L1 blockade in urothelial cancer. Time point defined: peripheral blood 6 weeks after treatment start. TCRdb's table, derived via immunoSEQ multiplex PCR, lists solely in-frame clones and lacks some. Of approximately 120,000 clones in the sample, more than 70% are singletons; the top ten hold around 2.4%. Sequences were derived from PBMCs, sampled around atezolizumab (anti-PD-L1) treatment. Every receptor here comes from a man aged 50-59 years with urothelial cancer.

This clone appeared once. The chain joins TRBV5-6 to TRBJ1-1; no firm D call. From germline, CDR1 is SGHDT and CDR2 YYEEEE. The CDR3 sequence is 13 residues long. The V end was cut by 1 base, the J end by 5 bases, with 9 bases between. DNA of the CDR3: TGTGCCAGCAGCTTGTCAGGAGGTACTGAAGCTTTCTTT. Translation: CASSLSGGTEAFF.

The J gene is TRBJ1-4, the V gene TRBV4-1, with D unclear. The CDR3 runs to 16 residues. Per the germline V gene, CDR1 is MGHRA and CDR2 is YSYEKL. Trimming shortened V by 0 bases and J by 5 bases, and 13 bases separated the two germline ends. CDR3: CASSQDTAGPNEKLFF. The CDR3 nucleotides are TGCGCCAGCAGCCAAGATACCGCAGGCCCGAATGAAAAACTGTTTTTT.

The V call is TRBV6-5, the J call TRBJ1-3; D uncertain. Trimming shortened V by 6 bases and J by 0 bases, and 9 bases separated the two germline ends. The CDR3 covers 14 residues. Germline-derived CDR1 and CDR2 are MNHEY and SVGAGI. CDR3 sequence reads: CASSRGGSGNTIYF. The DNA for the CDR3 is TGTGCCAGCAGCCGAGGCGGCTCTGGAAACACCATATATTTT.

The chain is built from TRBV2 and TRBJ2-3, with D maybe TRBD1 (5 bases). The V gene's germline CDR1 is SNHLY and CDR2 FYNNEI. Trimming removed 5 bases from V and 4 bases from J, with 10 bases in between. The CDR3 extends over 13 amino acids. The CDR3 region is CASSTRAADTQYF. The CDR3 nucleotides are TGTGCCAGCAGTACCAGGGCAGCAGATACGCAGTATTTT. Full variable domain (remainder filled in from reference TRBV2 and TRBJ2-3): EPEVTQTPSHQVTQMGQEVILRCVPISNHLYFYWYRQILGQKVEFLVSFYNNEISEKSEIFDDQFSVERPDGSNFTLKIRSTKLEDSAMYFCASSTRAADTQYFGPGTRLTVL.

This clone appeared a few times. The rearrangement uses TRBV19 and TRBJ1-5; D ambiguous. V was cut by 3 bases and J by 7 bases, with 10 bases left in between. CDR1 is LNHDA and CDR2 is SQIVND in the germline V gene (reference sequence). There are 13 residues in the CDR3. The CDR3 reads CASSIEGKQPQHF. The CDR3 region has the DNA TGTGCCAGTAGTATTGAGGGAAAACAGCCCCAGCATTTT.

The CDR3 protein is CASSPQTGTNSPLHF. The CDR3 nucleotides are TGTGCCAGCAGCCCCCAAACAGGGACCAATTCACCCCTCCACTTT. This chain joins TRBV9 and TRBJ1-6; possibly TRBD1 for D (6 bases). The germline V and J ends were trimmed by 4 bases and 7 bases, with 15 bases remaining between them. This CDR3 is 15 amino acids long. Germline CDR1 is SGDLS and CDR2 is YYNGEE.

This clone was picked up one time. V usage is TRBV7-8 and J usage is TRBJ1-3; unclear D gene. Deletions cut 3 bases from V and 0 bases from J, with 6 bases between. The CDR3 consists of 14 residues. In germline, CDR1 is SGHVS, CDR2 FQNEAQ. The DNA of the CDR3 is TGTGCCAGCAGCTTGGGCAGCTCTGGAAACACCATATATTTT. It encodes CASSLGSSGNTIYF.

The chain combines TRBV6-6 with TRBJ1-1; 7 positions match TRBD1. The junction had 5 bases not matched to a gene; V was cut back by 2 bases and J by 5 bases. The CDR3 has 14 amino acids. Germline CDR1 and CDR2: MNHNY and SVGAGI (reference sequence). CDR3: CASSYEGGRTEAFF. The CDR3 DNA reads TGTGCCAGCAGTTACGAAGGGGGCCGAACTGAAGCTTTCTTT.

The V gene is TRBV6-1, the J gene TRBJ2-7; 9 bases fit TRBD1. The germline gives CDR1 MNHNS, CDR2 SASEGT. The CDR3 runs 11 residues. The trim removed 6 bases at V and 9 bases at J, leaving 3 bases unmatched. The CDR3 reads CASSRGQGQYF. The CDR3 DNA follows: TGTGCCAGCAGCCGGGGACAGGGGCAGTACTTC.

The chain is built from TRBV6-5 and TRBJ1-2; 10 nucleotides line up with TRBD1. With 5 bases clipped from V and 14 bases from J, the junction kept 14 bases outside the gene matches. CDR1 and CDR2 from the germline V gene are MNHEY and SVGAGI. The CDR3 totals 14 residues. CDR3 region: CASSTPGQGTGETF. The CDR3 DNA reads TGTGCCAGCAGTACACCGGGACAGGGGACTGGAGAGACCTTC.